This T cell receptor gamma chain stems from a study of gamma delta lymphoproliferative disorders and STAT genes. J lost 5 bases, V lost 8 bases, and 4 bases had no gene match. The CDR3 sequence is 11 residues long. By sample share, this clone is medium-sized. TCRdb called clones from the multiplex PCR reads again using CATT. The sample has under 4,500 gamma-chain clones; roughly 7% are singletons. PBMCs from patients and controls supplied the genomic DNA for sequencing. The chain combines TRGV10 with TRGJ1 or TRGJ2. The J gene, absent from TCRdb, was called here by matching the DNA to germline. TRGV10 is treated as an ORF (open reading frame) with a function not yet certain. Source material: blood. This clonotype originated in a human donor in good health. This chain's CDR3 is CAAWVHYKKLF. In DNA form, the CDR3 reads TGTGCTGCGTGGGTCCATTATAAGAAACTCTTT.